The T cell receptor beta chain under discussion was sequenced for a study of blood T cell repertoires in COVID-19. Study details: Some COVID-19 samples were acute and others convalescent; all came from the United States, Italy and Spain.

Germline V gives CDR1 DFQATT, CDR2 SNEGSKA (reference sequence). The germline V and J ends were trimmed by 3 bases and 4 bases, with 15 bases remaining between them. The length of the CDR3 is 14 residues. Method: immunoSEQ multiplex PCR; TCRdb's copy keeps in-frame clones and lacks some. The table includes around 130,000 clones, roughly 84% detected once. The TCR originated in a man aged 55 to 69 with acute or convalescent COVID-19. This chain uses TRBV20-1 with TRBJ1-1, with D maybe TRBD1 (5 bases). The sequencing input was peripheral blood. The CDR3 spells CSASLKGVGTEAFF. The CDR3 DNA is TGCAGTGCTAGTCTAAAAGGGGTTGGCACTGAAGCTTTCTTT.